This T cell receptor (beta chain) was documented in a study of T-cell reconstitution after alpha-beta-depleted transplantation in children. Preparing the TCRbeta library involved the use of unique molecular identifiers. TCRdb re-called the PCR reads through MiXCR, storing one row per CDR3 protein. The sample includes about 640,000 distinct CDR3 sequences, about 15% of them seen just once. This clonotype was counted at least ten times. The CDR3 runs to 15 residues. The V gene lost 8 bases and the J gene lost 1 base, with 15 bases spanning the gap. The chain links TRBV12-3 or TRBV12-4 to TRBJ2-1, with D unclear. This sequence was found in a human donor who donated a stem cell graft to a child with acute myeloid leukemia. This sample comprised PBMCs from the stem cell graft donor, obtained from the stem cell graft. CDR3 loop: CASAISTASYNEQFF. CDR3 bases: TGTGCCAGCGCCATAAGTACGGCTTCCTACAATGAGCAGTTCTTC.